The 9 T cell receptor beta chains in this list originate from one sample, sequenced in a study of vaccination and CD4 T cells after COVID-19. The Oncomine TCR Beta short-read assay sequenced DNA from cultured CD4+ T cells. Via MiXCR, TCRdb re-called the PCR reads, giving one row per CDR3 protein. Among about 14,000 distinct CDR3 sequences listed, 50% to 65% were seen once. Their target antigens are unknown. Treatment indicated: approximately nine-day PBMC culture with coronavirus spike peptide pools or control peptides (ViraFEST assay). This specimen was CD4+ T cells from blood, cultured in vitro, taken before SARS-CoV-2 vaccination. Every receptor here comes from a human donor who had recovered from COVID-19.

CDR3 sequence (DNA): TGTGCCAGCAGCCGAGGGGCCGGGAATTCACCCCTCCACTTT. Its protein product is CASSRGAGNSPLHF. The gene calls are TRBV11-2 and TRBJ1-6, with a tentative D call TRBD1 (5 bases). The V and J ends lost 5 bases and 7 bases respectively, with 12 bases between them. The CDR3 runs 14 residues. Per the germline V gene, CDR1 is SGHAT and CDR2 is FQNNGV.

This chain links TRBV6-1 with TRBJ2-4, with D possibly matching TRBD2 (5 bases). Germline CDR1 reads MNHNS; CDR2 reads SASEGT. This CDR3 spans 13 amino acids. The germline V and J ends were trimmed by 5 bases and 5 bases, with 10 bases remaining between them. Here the CDR3 reads CASSRLRENIQYF. CDR3 sequence (DNA): TGTGCCAGCAGTCGATTGCGGGAAAACATTCAGTACTTC.

V gene TRBV4-3 combines with J gene TRBJ2-4; unclear D gene. Trimming pared 7 bases from V and 0 bases from J, leaving 7 bases between. CDR3 length: 13 residues. Germline V gene data show CDR1 as LGHNA and CDR2 as YSLEER. The CDR3 is CASKRSAKNIQYF. The CDR3 DNA follows: TGCGCCAGCAAACGGTCAGCCAAAAACATTCAGTACTTC.

This chain connects TRBV28 to TRBJ2-2; D remains unclear. Trimming took off 7 bases at V and 4 bases at J, with 7 bases between the two ends. The CDR3 length is 12 residues. Germline assignment: CDR1 MDHEN and CDR2 SYDVKM. The CDR3 spells CASKTFTGELFF. Written as DNA, the CDR3 is TGTGCCAGCAAGACGTTCACCGGGGAGCTGTTTTTT.

Judged by abundance, this clonotype is medium-sized. The chain links TRBV15 to TRBJ2-3; D call uncertain. Germline CDR1 reads LNHNV; CDR2 reads YYDKDF (reference sequence). The CDR3 is made up of 14 amino acids. Trimming removed 0 bases at V and 3 bases at J, with 7 bases between. The CDR3, as DNA: TGTGCCACCAGCAGAGAGGCTATAACAGATACGCAGTATTTT. Translated: CATSREAITDTQYF.

The CDR3 reads CSAGDPGQAPYEQYF. The CDR3, as DNA: TGCAGTGCGGGGGATCCGGGACAGGCGCCCTACGAGCAGTACTTC. The V call is TRBV20-1, the J call TRBJ2-7, with TRBD1 identical over 8 bases. The CDR3 has 15 amino acids. V was pared by 6 bases and J by 2 bases, with 12 bases of the junction left unmatched. From germline, CDR1 is DFQATT and CDR2 SNEGSKA (reference sequence).

This chain joins TRBV20-1 and TRBJ2-2, with 8 bases fitting TRBD2. There are 14 residues in the CDR3. J was trimmed by 4 bases and V by 2 bases; bases with no gene match: 3. CDR1 and CDR2 from the germline V gene are DFQATT and SNEGSKA (reference sequence). CDR3 DNA: TGCAGTGCTAGAAAACGGGAGGGCACCGGGGAGCTGTTTTTT. It is translated as CSARKREGTGELFF.

This clonotype has just a few counts. The rearrangement uses TRBV7-2 and TRBJ1-2; no clear D. The CDR3 totals 12 residues. Trimming left V 2 bases short and J 5 bases short, with 6 bases between. The V gene's germline CDR1 is SGHTA and CDR2 FQGNSA. CDR3 protein: CASSLTEYGYTF. The CDR3 DNA reads as TGTGCCAGCAGCTTAACAGAATATGGCTACACCTTC.

The chain joins TRBV19 to TRBJ2-3; 9 nucleotides align to TRBD1. J lost 3 bases, V lost 6 bases, and 7 bases had no gene match. The CDR3 totals 15 residues. Germline values: CDR1 LNHDA, CDR2 SQIVND (reference sequence). The CDR3 sequence is CASSRPGQGTDTQYF. DNA for the CDR3: TGTGCCAGTAGCCGACCGGGACAGGGTACAGATACGCAGTATTTT.